The entry that follows covers one TCR beta chain sequence. In the source study's methods: Reference gene primer amplification yielded estimated nucleated cell counts. Using immunoSEQ multiplex PCR, the repertoire was profiled, and TCRdb retains in-frame clones only, with some absent. V, J and clone size are taken as reported in that table, and D and trimming were inferred from the DNA itself. The sample holds approximately 200,000 clones, roughly 84% seen once. Trimming took 5 bases from V and 2 from J; bases not matched to a gene: 5. This CDR3 has 15 amino acids. Germline loops: CDR1 LGHNA, CDR2 YNFKEQ. This sample is part of a study of blood T cell repertoires in COVID-19. Study context: The United States, Italy and Spain were the sources of the acute and convalescent COVID-19 samples. From T cells, B-cell-depleted T cells, or PBMCs came the material, which was cDNA or gDNA.

The receptor comes from a woman between 25 and 40 years old who had recovered from COVID-19. The chain has TRBV4-2 and TRBJ1-4; TRBD1 matches 7 bases. Sample: peripheral blood. The CDR3 sequence: CASSSTTGTNEKLFF. Here the CDR3 DNA reads TGTGCCAGCAGCTCTACGACAGGGACTAATGAAAAACTGTTTTTT.